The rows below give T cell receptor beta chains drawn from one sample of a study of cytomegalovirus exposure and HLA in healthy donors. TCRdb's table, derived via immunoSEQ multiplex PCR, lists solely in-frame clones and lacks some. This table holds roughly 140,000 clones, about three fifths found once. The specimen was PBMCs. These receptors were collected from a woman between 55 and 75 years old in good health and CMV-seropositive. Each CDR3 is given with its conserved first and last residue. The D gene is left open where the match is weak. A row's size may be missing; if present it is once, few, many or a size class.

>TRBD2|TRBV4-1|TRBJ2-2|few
TGCGCCAGCAGCCAAGATGGAAGGGGGACTAGCGGGAGGGCCGGGGAGCTGTTTTTT
CASSQDGRGTSGRAGELFF
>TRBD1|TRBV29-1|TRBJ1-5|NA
TGCAGCTTTATAGGGCCAGGGGGTATCGGCCGTACAGGGCCCCAGCATTTT
CSFIGPGGIGRTGPQHF
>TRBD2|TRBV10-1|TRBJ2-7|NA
TGCGCCAGCAGTGGACTAGCGGACCCCTACGAGCAGTACTTC
CASSGLADPYEQYF
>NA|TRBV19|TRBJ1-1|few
TGTGCCAGTACCAAGGGGTCGAACACTGAAGCTTTCTTT
CASTKGSNTEAFF
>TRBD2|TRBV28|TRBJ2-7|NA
TGTGCCAGCAGTTACCCGGGACTAGCGGGTCTCAACGAGCAGTACTTC
CASSYPGLAGLNEQYF
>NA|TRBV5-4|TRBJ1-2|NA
TGTGCCAGCAGCTCCCCCGGGACACCCAACTATGGCTACACCTTC
CASSSPGTPNYGYTF
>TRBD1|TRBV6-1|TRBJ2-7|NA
TGTGCCAGCACCATCGGACAGGGAAGTGAGCAGTACTTC
CASTIGQGSEQYF
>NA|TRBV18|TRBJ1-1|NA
TGTGCCAGCTCACCAAACAGCCAGGACACTGAAGCTTTCTTT
CASSPNSQDTEAFF
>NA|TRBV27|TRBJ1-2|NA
TGTGCCAGCAACGAACGGGGGATCAGGAGCGGTGGCTACACCTTC
CASNERGIRSGGYTF
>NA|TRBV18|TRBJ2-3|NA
TGTGCCAGCTCACCCGAGACGGGAACAGATACGCAGTATTTT
CASSPETGTDTQYF
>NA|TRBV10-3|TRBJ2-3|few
TGTGCCATCAGTGACCTGGATACGCAGTATTTT
CAISDLDTQYF
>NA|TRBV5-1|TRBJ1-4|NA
TGCGCCAGCAGCTTGGAACACGCTAATGAAAAACTGTTTTTT
CASSLEHANEKLFF
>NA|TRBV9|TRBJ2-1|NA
TGTGCCAGCAGCTCTCCCCCAGTCTACAATGAGCAGTTCTTC
CASSSPPVYNEQFF
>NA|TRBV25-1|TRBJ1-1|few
TGTGCCAGCAGGGAGGGGCACACTGAAGCTTTCTTT
CASREGHTEAFF
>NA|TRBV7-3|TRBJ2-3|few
TGTGCCAGCAGCCCTCACGGTCCTCTAACTGTCACAGATACGCAGTATTTT
CASSPHGPLTVTDTQYF
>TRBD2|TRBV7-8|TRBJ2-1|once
TGTGCCAGCAGCCCGACTAGCGGAACCCCAATTGAGCAGTTCTTC
CASSPTSGTPIEQFF
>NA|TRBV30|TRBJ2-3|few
TGTGCCAATCAAGTGACTAGCACAGATACGCAGTATTTT
CANQVTSTDTQYF
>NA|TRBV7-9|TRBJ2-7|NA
TGTGCCAGCAGGCCCCTAGGATACGAGCAGTACTTC
CASRPLGYEQYF
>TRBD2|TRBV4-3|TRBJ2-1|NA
TGCGCCAGCAGCCTTGGACTAGCGGGGAACAATGAGCAGTTCTTC
CASSLGLAGNNEQFF
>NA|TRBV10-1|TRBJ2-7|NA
TGCGCCAGCAGATCGGGACTGTGGTACGAGCAGTACTTC
CASRSGLWYEQYF
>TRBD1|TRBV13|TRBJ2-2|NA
TGTGCCAGCAGCTTAGGGGGGACAGGGTGGAACACCGGGGAGCTGTTTTTT
CASSLGGTGWNTGELFF
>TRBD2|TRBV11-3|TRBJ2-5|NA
TGTGCCAGCAGCTCGGGGACTAGCTTCGAGACCCAGTACTTC
CASSSGTSFETQYF
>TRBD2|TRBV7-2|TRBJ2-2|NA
TGTGCCTTCCTCTTGGGGACTAGCTCGACCGGGGAGCTGTTTTTT
CAFLLGTSSTGELFF
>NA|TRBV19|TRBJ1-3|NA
TGTGCCAGTACAGCAGGACAAAGGACGGTCTCTGGAAACACCATATATTTT
CASTAGQRTVSGNTIYF
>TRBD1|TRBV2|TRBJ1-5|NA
TGTGCCAGCAGTGGCGGACAGGGCAATCAGCCCCAGCATTTT
CASSGGQGNQPQHF
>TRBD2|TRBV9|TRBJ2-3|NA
TGTGCCAGCAGCGTAGCCGGACTAGCGGGAGATAGCACAGATACGCAGTATTTT
CASSVAGLAGDSTDTQYF
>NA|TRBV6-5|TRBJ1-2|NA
TGTGCCAGCAGTTCCCCTTTAGAGGGCTACACCTTC
CASSSPLEGYTF
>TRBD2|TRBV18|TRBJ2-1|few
TGTGCCAGCGGACCCACTAGCGGGAGGGCCCGGAATGAGCAGTTCTTC
CASGPTSGRARNEQFF
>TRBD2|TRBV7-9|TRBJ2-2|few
TGTGCCAGCAGCTTCGCTAGCGGGAGTACGATCGGGGAGCTGTTTTTT
CASSFASGSTIGELFF
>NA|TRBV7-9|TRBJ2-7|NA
TGTGCCAGCAGCCCAGGCTCTTACGAGCAGTACTTC
CASSPGSYEQYF
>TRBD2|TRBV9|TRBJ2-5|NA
TGTGCCAGCAGCGCCGGACTAGCGGGAGACGAGACCCAGTACTTC
CASSAGLAGDETQYF
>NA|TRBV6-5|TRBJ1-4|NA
TGTGCCAACAGTTACAGGCCGGGTGCAACTAATGAAAAACTGTTTTTT
CANSYRPGATNEKLFF
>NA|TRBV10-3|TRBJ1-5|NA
TGTGCCATCAGGGTACTCGGTCAGCCCCAGCATTTT
CAIRVLGQPQHF
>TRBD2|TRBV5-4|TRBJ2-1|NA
TGTGCCAGCAGCCTACCGGGACTAGCGCACAATGAGCAGTTCTTC
CASSLPGLAHNEQFF
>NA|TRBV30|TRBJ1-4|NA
TGTGCCTGGAGTGTACACAGGGATGGTGAAAAACTGTTTTTT
CAWSVHRDGEKLFF
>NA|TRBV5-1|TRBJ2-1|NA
TGCGCCAGCAGCTTGGCAGGCCAGCTTGGAAATTACAATGAGCAGTTCTTC
CASSLAGQLGNYNEQFF
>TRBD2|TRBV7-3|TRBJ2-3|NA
TGTGCCAGCAGCTTAGGGTTGGCTAGCGGGAGTCGCAGCACAGATACGCAGTATTTT
CASSLGLASGSRSTDTQYF